This T cell receptor (beta chain) originates from a study of T-cell reconstitution after alpha-beta-depleted transplantation in children. This clonotype was seen a handful of times. TCRbeta library preparation incorporated unique molecular identifiers. TCRdb used MiXCR to reprocess the PCR reads, holding one entry per CDR3 protein. The sample includes about 400,000 distinct CDR3 sequences, around 21% of them seen just once. CDR1 is SGHAT, CDR2 FQNNGV, per germline. V was trimmed by 5 bases and J by 2 bases, leaving 13 bases between them. This CDR3 is 15 amino acids long. This chain uses TRBV11-2 with TRBJ2-1; the D gene is possibly TRBD1 (5 bases). The starting material was PBMCs from the stem cell graft donor, obtained from the stem cell graft. The sequence was collected from a human donor who donated a stem cell graft to a child with acute myeloid leukemia. The CDR3 here is CASSPGLRTYNEQFF. DNA of the CDR3: TGTGCCAGCAGCCCAGGGTTACGGACCTACAATGAGCAGTTCTTC.